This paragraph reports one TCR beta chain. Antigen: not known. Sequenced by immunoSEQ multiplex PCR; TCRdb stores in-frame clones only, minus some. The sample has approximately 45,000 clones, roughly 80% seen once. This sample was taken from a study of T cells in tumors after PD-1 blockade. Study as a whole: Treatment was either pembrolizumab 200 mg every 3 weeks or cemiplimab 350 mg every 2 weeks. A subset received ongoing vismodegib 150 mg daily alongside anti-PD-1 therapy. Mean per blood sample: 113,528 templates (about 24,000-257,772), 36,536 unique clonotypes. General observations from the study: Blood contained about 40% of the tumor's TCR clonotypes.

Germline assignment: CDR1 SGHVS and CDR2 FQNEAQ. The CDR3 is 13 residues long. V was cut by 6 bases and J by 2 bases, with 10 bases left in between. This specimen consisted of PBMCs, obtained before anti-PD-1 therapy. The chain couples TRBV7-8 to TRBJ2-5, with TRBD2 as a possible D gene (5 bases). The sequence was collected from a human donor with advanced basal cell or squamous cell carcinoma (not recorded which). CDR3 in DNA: TGTGCCAGCAGGCTACGGGGACAAGAGACCCAGTACTTC. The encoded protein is CASRLRGQETQYF.